This T cell receptor beta chain was retrieved from a study of cytomegalovirus exposure and HLA in healthy donors. Donors consisted of healthy bone marrow donors. Missing from this donor's record is the CMV serostatus. As to this clone: Its antigen is currently unknown.

Amplification used 60 Vbeta primers and 13 Jbeta primers. Sequencing used immunoSEQ multiplex PCR; TCRdb keeps in-frame clones, though not all of them. Found here are 150,000 to 200,000 clones, 75% to 90% of them singletons; the top ten hold roughly 2%. V shed 5 bases, J shed 1 base, and the junction held 8 bases outside the gene matches. The CDR3 length is 16 residues. Germline CDR1 is SGHDT and CDR2 is YYEEEE. Study-wide points: Solely CMV serostatus was available to characterize immune exposure.

The specimen was PBMCs. This TCR was sampled from a human donor in good health. The chain carries TRBV5-6 and TRBJ2-2; 7 bases are a match to TRBD2. CDR3 sequence reads: CASSRLGGGNTGELFF. CDR3 DNA: TGTGCCAGCAGTCGTCTCGGCGGGGGGAACACCGGGGAGCTGTTTTTT.